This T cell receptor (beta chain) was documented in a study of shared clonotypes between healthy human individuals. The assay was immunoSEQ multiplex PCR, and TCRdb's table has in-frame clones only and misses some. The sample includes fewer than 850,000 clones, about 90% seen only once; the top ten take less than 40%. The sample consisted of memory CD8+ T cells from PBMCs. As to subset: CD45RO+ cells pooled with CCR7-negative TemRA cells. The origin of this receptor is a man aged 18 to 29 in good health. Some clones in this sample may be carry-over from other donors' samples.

In DNA form, the CDR3 reads TGTGCCAGCAGCCAAGGACTCAGGCTGGAGCAGTACTTC. It yields the protein CASSQGLRLEQYF. The rearrangement links TRBV14 to TRBJ2-7; D is ambiguous. Trimming stripped 1 base from V and 7 bases from J, with 11 bases between. The germline V gene encodes CDR1 SGHDN and CDR2 FVKESK. The CDR3 spans 13 residues.